This section outlines one T cell receptor beta chain sequence together with its context. What it binds is not known. Sequencing used immunoSEQ multiplex PCR; TCRdb keeps in-frame clones, though not all of them. The table has about 90,000 clones, around 72% seen once; the top ten hold 11% to 15%. Lung cancer patients with chemo-refractory metastatic non-small-cell disease were given focal radiation plus CTLA-4 blockade with ipilimumab. The entry originates in a study of radiotherapy plus CTLA-4 blockade in lung cancer. At the level of the study: Objective responses were observed in about 17% of patients, and disease control was achieved by roughly 31%.

Study results and limitations: Early clone dynamics of blood T cells, plus interferon-beta, reportedly predicted response best. Subsequent to radiotherapy plus ipilimumab, tumor-derived TCR clones underwent expansion in blood.

This specimen consisted of peripheral blood, obtained from a patient treated with radiotherapy plus ipilimumab. The origin of this receptor is a human donor with non-small cell lung cancer that progressed on radiotherapy plus ipilimumab.

CDR3 region: CASKGTRTGGASQPQHF. CDR3 sequence (DNA): TGTGCCAGTAAAGGGACCCGGACAGGGGGCGCGTCTCAGCCCCAGCATTTT. The V call is TRBV19, the J call TRBJ1-5, with TRBD1 identical over 11 bases. J was trimmed by 6 bases and V by 7 bases; bases with no gene match: 14. CDR3 size: 17 residues. CDR1 is LNHDA and CDR2 is SQIVND in the germline V gene (reference sequence).